One and the same sample provided the 23 T cell receptor beta chains below, sequenced in a study of T-cell memory formation after mild COVID-19. TCRdb used MiXCR to reprocess the 5' RACE reads, holding one entry per CDR3 protein. This table holds 550,000 to 650,000 distinct CDR3 sequences, around a sixth found once. Sequencing was performed on PBMCs or a T cell subset sorted from them (not recorded which). These receptors were obtained from an adult woman who had mild COVID-19 (a few samples of this study predate the infection). Cell type and time point are not known.

The chain couples TRBV24-1 to TRBJ2-2, with 13 bases lining up with TRBD2. The CDR3 extends over 17 amino acids. The germline V gene encodes CDR1 KGHDR and CDR2 SFDVKD. The ends lost 4 bases at V and 5 bases at J; junction bases unmatched: 6. CDR3 residues: CATSDPGLAGETGELFF. The CDR3, as DNA: TGTGCCACCAGTGACCCTGGACTAGCGGGAGAGACCGGGGAGCTGTTTTTT.

Only a few counts were recorded for this clonotype. The CDR3 sequence: CATSGPYQETQYF. CDR3 DNA sequence: TGTGCCACCAGTGGGCCGTACCAAGAGACCCAGTACTTC. The chain couples TRBV24-1 to TRBJ2-5; D not resolved. CDR1 KGHDR and CDR2 SFDVKD come from the germline V gene. This CDR3 has 13 amino acids. V was trimmed by 5 bases and J by 0 bases, leaving 6 bases between them.

V gene TRBV4-1 combines with J gene TRBJ2-7; TRBD2 matches at 7 bases. The CDR3 is 15 amino acids. The germline gives CDR1 MGHRA, CDR2 YSYEKL. V was clipped by 5 bases and J by 3 bases; unmatched bases: 10. The CDR3 sequence: CASSKVGGDFYEQYF. In nucleotides, the CDR3 is TGCGCCAGCAGCAAGGTTGGGGGGGACTTCTACGAGCAGTACTTC.

The chain links TRBV4-3 to TRBJ2-7, with a possible D match to TRBD2 (5 bases). The CDR3 loop spans 15 amino acids. Trimming removed 1 base from V and 3 bases from J, with 13 bases in between. Germline V gene lookup returns CDR1 LGHNA and CDR2 YSLEER. CDR3 sequence reads: CASSQVSGGGYEQYF. The CDR3 bases are TGCGCCAGCAGCCAAGTGAGTGGAGGTGGCTACGAGCAGTACTTC.

The chain joins TRBV20-1 to TRBJ1-2; unclear D gene. The V end lost 3 bases, the J end lost 2 bases, and 16 bases lay between the germline ends. CDR3 length: 15 amino acids. Per germline, CDR1 DFQATT and CDR2 SNEGSKA (reference sequence). The CDR3 here is CSASEVAAPNYGYTF. CDR3 DNA: TGCAGTGCTAGTGAGGTCGCAGCGCCCAACTATGGCTACACCTTC.

This clonotype was seen repeatedly, ten times or more. This chain joins TRBV18 and TRBJ2-3; D gene ambiguous. The CDR3 sequence is 13 residues long. Germline values: CDR1 KGHSH, CDR2 LQKENI. Trimming pared 1 base from V and 1 base from J, leaving 3 bases between. The chain's CDR3 is CASSPRGTDTQYF. DNA of the CDR3: TGTGCCAGCTCACCACGGGGCACAGATACGCAGTATTTT.

This sequence joins TRBV6-2 or TRBV6-3 and TRBJ2-7; D is perhaps TRBD1 (6 bases). CDR1 is MNHEY, CDR2 SVGEGT, per germline. Trimming left V 7 bases short and J 3 bases short, with 16 bases between. CDR3 length: 14 amino acids. The DNA for the CDR3 is TGTGCCAGCACCCCCGACTGGACAGACTACGAGCAGTACTTC. It encodes CASTPDWTDYEQYF.

In this sample, this clonotype turned up once. V usage is TRBV7-9 and J usage is TRBJ2-7, with 8 bases matching TRBD2. Trimming at V came to 4 bases and at J to 0 bases, leaving 5 bases not matched to a gene. The CDR3 has 15 amino acids. Germline CDR1 and CDR2: SEHNR and FQNEAQ (reference sequence). CDR3 in DNA: TGTGCCAGCAGCTGGTCTAGCGGGCGCTCCTACGAGCAGTACTTC. Protein: CASSWSSGRSYEQYF.

V and J are TRBV7-3 and TRBJ2-2; 8 positions agree with TRBD2. J lost 5 bases, V lost 5 bases, and 7 bases had no gene match. The CDR3 is made up of 15 amino acids. In germline, CDR1 is SGHTA, CDR2 FQGTGA. As DNA, the CDR3 is TGTGCCAGCAGCCCCCGGGGGGGGTGGACCGGGGAGCTGTTTTTT. It translates to CASSPRGGWTGELFF. The full variable domain, completed using reference TRBV7-3 and TRBJ2-2, is GAGVSQTPSNKVTEKGKYVELRCDPISGHTALYWYRQSLGQGPEFLIYFQGTGAADDSGLPNDRFFAVRPEGSVSTLKIQRTERGDSAVYLCASSPRGGWTGELFFGEGSRLTVL.

This clonotype was found a few times. This chain links TRBV20-1 with TRBJ2-3; 14 bases are a match to TRBD2. The CDR3 has 17 residues. J was trimmed by 0 bases and V by 6 bases; bases with no gene match: 8. Germline CDR1 is DFQATT and CDR2 is SNEGSKA (reference sequence). CDR3 region: CSAPTSGGGPSTDTQYF. CDR3 coding DNA: TGCAGTGCACCGACTAGCGGGGGGGGCCCGAGCACAGATACGCAGTATTTT.

This clonotype was counted only a few times. The chain couples TRBV27 to TRBJ2-1, with D perhaps assigned TRBD1 or TRBD2 (5 bases each). V gave up 7 bases and J gave up 4 bases, with 14 bases separating them. The CDR3 runs 14 residues. Germline loops: CDR1 MNHEY, CDR2 SMNVEV (reference sequence). The CDR3 nucleotides read TGTGCCAGCACCGGGGCCATTGGGTACAATGAGCAGTTCTTC. Its protein product is CASTGAIGYNEQFF.

The chain carries TRBV24-1 and TRBJ1-2; unclear D gene. Looked up from germline, CDR1 is KGHDR and CDR2 is SFDVKD. V was cut by 4 bases and J by 4 bases, with 12 bases left in between. CDR3 length: 14 residues. CDR3 amino acids: CATSESVRSYGYTF. In nucleotides, the CDR3 is TGTGCCACCAGTGAGAGCGTCCGTAGCTATGGCTACACCTTC.

This clonotype has a handful of counts. The chain couples TRBV29-1 to TRBJ2-1; 11 bases align to TRBD2. The CDR3 is 15 residues long. V lost 7 bases, J lost 3 bases, and 8 bases stayed unmatched. CDR1 is SQVTM, CDR2 ANQGSEA, per germline. CDR3 sequence: CSAGSGTSGYNEQFF. CDR3 DNA: TGCAGCGCCGGCTCCGGGACTAGCGGCTACAATGAGCAGTTCTTC.

The chain carries TRBV21-1 and TRBJ1-1. TRBV21-1 is classified as a pseudogene. The CDR3 contains 13 residues. This chain's CDR3 is CASSKGENTEAFF. The CDR3 DNA reads TGTGCCAGCAGCAAAGGTGAGAACACTGAAGCTTTCTTT.

The genes are TRBV18 and TRBJ2-3, with unresolved D. The CDR3 sequence is 16 residues long. The V and J ends lost 6 bases and 2 bases respectively, with 18 bases between them. Per germline, CDR1 KGHSH and CDR2 LQKENI. The CDR3 DNA sequence: TGTGCCAGCTCCTCGACGGTGAGCCTCCACACAGATACGCAGTATTTT. Its translation: CASSSTVSLHTDTQYF.

This clonotype showed up just a few times. The V gene is TRBV19, the J gene TRBJ2-3; 13 bases align to TRBD2. The V and J ends lost 10 bases and 2 bases, in that order; junction bases with no gene match: 9. Germline V gene lookup returns CDR1 LNHDA and CDR2 SQIVND (reference sequence). This CDR3 region has 16 residues. The CDR3 nucleotides read TGTGCCACCCGCCGGACTAGCGGGAGCCTCACAGATACGCAGTATTTT. Its protein is CATRRTSGSLTDTQYF.

This sequence joins TRBV27 and TRBJ2-3, with 7 nucleotides matching TRBD2. With 8 bases clipped from V and 0 bases from J, the junction kept 8 bases outside the gene matches. Germline assignment: CDR1 MNHEY and CDR2 SMNVEV (reference sequence). The CDR3 consists of 15 residues. CDR3 in DNA: TGTGCCAGCGCGACTAGCTTCTCTAGCACAGATACGCAGTATTTT. Protein sequence: CASATSFSSTDTQYF.

This clonotype was counted a few times. The V call is TRBV24-1, the J call TRBJ2-3, with 7 bases identical to TRBD1. Germline V lookup: CDR1 KGHDR, CDR2 SFDVKD. With 7 bases clipped from V and 3 bases from J, the junction kept 9 bases outside the gene matches. There are 15 residues in the CDR3. In DNA form, the CDR3 reads TGTGCCACCAGCGTAACAGGGGTAGGGACAGATACGCAGTATTTT. The encoded protein is CATSVTGVGTDTQYF.

This chain joins TRBV24-1 and TRBJ2-7; D possibly corresponds to TRBD2 (6 bases). V lost 3 bases and J 3 bases, leaving 14 bases between the germline ends. Germline V gene lookup returns CDR1 KGHDR and CDR2 SFDVKD. This CDR3 is 15 amino acids long. The CDR3 region has the DNA TGTGCCACCAGTGATCCGGGACTGGGGGACTACGAGCAGTACTTC. Its protein product is CATSDPGLGDYEQYF.

This clonotype occurred a few times. The genes are TRBV12-3 or TRBV12-4 and TRBJ1-5, with 7 bases that match TRBD1. The CDR3 loop spans 14 amino acids. The V segment lost 4 bases and the J segment 6 bases; nucleotides outside the gene matches: 6. In DNA, the CDR3 is TGTGCCAGCAGTTATGACAGGGTCCCTCAGCCCCAGCATTTT. Protein: CASSYDRVPQPQHF.

This clonotype was counted a few times. The chain has TRBV5-5 and TRBJ2-4; D remains ambiguous. Between the trimmed V and J ends, which lost 2 bases and 9 bases, there was a span of 15 bases. CDR1 is SGHKS, CDR2 YYEKEE, per germline (reference sequence). The CDR3 is made up of 14 amino acids. CDR3 nucleotides: TGTGCCAGCAGCTTTCTTCCTACCGACGGCATTCAGTACTTC. It codes for CASSFLPTDGIQYF.

V usage is TRBV5-6 and J usage is TRBJ2-3, with 7 bases aligning to TRBD2. The V segment lost 7 bases and the J segment 0 bases; nucleotides outside the gene matches: 5. The CDR3 is 14 amino acids. The germline V gene has CDR1 SGHDT and CDR2 YYEEEE. Here the CDR3 DNA reads TGTGCCAGCGGACTAGGCGGAAGCACAGATACGCAGTATTTT. It is translated as CASGLGGSTDTQYF.

The sample holds one count of this clonotype. The chain joins TRBV28 to TRBJ2-7, with 10 bases lining up with TRBD2. In germline, CDR1 is MDHEN, CDR2 SYDVKM. V lost 4 bases and J lost 5; bases outside the gene matches: 20. This CDR3 contains 19 residues. The CDR3 nucleotides read TGTGCCAGCAGTTGGTCGCTAGCGGGAGTATCAGTATACGTCCACGAGCAGTACTTC. It translates to CASSWSLAGVSVYVHEQYF.